These 27 T cell receptor beta chains were all obtained from the same sample, sequenced in a study of blood T cell repertoires in COVID-19. TCRdb's table, derived via immunoSEQ multiplex PCR, lists solely in-frame clones and lacks some. Of some 85,000 clones listed, 65% to 85% are singletons. The sample was peripheral blood. These receptor sequences come from a man aged 70 or older with COVID-19, enrolled during active disease.

The rearrangement links TRBV11-3 to TRBJ2-1, with D tentatively TRBD2 (6 bases). Trimming pared 2 bases from V and 1 base from J, leaving 9 bases between. CDR3 length equals 15 residues. Germline V lookup: CDR1 SGHNT, CDR2 YENEEA. This CDR3 reads CASSLLGGSYNEQFF. The CDR3 DNA follows: TGTGCCAGCAGCTTACTAGGAGGGTCCTACAATGAGCAGTTCTTC.

The V gene is TRBV2, the J gene TRBJ1-1; no definite D call. Trimming left V 4 bases short and J 7 bases short, with 13 bases between. Germline values: CDR1 SNHLY, CDR2 FYNNEI. This CDR3 is 13 amino acids long. The CDR3 DNA reads as TGTGCCAGCAGTGGAACTAGTGCCCTTGAAGCTTTCTTT. Its protein product is CASSGTSALEAFF.

V and J are TRBV15 and TRBJ2-1; D might be TRBD1 (6 bases). The germline V and J ends were trimmed by 8 bases and 8 bases, with 22 bases remaining between them. The CDR3 spans 15 residues. CDR1 LNHNV and CDR2 YYDKDF come from the germline V gene (reference sequence). The CDR3 region has the DNA TGTGCCACCGCAACAGGGAGCGGTACTAACTATGAGCAGTTCTTC. The encoded protein is CATATGSGTNYEQFF.

This rearrangement joins TRBV5-6 to TRBJ1-2, with 8 bases matching TRBD1. Trimming took 1 base from V and 5 from J; bases not matched to a gene: 7. Germline loops: CDR1 SGHDT, CDR2 YYEEEE. This CDR3 contains 15 residues. The CDR3 loop reads CASSLFDRGGYGYTF. As DNA, the CDR3 is TGTGCCAGCAGCTTGTTCGACAGGGGCGGGTATGGCTACACCTTC.

The chain couples TRBV28 to TRBJ1-2; 8 bases agree with TRBD1. Per germline, CDR1 MDHEN and CDR2 SYDVKM. V was pared by 5 bases and J by 8 bases, with 7 bases of the junction left unmatched. The CDR3 extends over 13 amino acids. In DNA form, the CDR3 reads TGTGCCAGCAGTCAACGGACAGGGAAAGGCTACACCTTC. Its protein product is CASSQRTGKGYTF.

This rearrangement joins TRBV6-6 to TRBJ1-5; D may be TRBD1 (5 bases). V lost 8 bases, J lost 0 bases, and 14 bases lay in between. The CDR3 runs to 15 residues. CDR1 and CDR2 (germline): MNHNY, SVGAGI (reference sequence). CDR3 sequence: CASGGVYASNQPQHF. DNA of the CDR3: TGTGCCAGCGGAGGGGTGTACGCTAGCAATCAGCCCCAGCATTTT.

The chain is built from TRBV24-1 and TRBJ2-1, with 7 bases identical to TRBD1. V was pared by 3 bases and J by 1 base, with 11 bases of the junction left unmatched. This CDR3 has 18 residues. Per the germline V gene, CDR1 is KGHDR and CDR2 is SFDVKD. The CDR3 here is CATSDTTGSGWSYNEQFF. For the CDR3, the DNA is TGTGCCACCAGTGATACGACAGGGTCAGGTTGGTCCTACAATGAGCAGTTCTTC.

In its sample, this clone was seen once. CDR3 DNA: TGTGCCAGCAGTCTCCCCGGTCAGGATTCACCCCTCCACTTT. Translation: CASSLPGQDSPLHF. The chain uses TRBV27 and TRBJ1-6; D not resolved. CDR3 length equals 14 residues. Germline-derived CDR1 and CDR2 are MNHEY and SMNVEV (reference sequence). Trimming cost V 5 bases and J 8 bases, with 13 bases left between them.

In this sample, this clone turned up once. V is TRBV6-1 and J is TRBJ2-3, with 10 bases identical to TRBD2. There are 17 residues in the CDR3. Per the germline V gene, CDR1 is MNHNS and CDR2 is SASEGT. Germline trimming cut 4 bases from V and 0 bases from J; bases unmatched to any gene: 7. As DNA, the CDR3 is TGTGCCAGCAGTGCACTAGCGGGAACTGGGAGCACAGATACGCAGTATTTT. Protein product: CASSALAGTGSTDTQYF.

The genes are TRBV5-6 and TRBJ1-5, with 9 bases matching TRBD1. This CDR3 contains 15 residues. V was pared by 4 bases and J by 5 bases, with 7 bases of the junction left unmatched. CDR1 is SGHDT, CDR2 YYEEEE, per germline. CDR3 residues: CASSRSRQGDQPQHF. CDR3 coding DNA: TGTGCCAGCAGCCGTTCCCGACAGGGGGATCAGCCCCAGCATTTT.

The gene calls are TRBV5-1 and TRBJ1-5; D is uncertain. This CDR3 has 18 residues. CDR1 is SGHRS, CDR2 YFSETQ, per germline. V gave up 0 bases and J gave up 3 bases, with 19 bases separating them. DNA for the CDR3: TGCGCCAGCAGCTTGGCCCGGTTTGTGAGGGTAATCAATCAGCCCCAGCATTTT. It codes for CASSLARFVRVINQPQHF.

The J gene is TRBJ2-7, the V gene TRBV6-6; 8 nucleotides align to TRBD1. CDR1 and CDR2 (germline): MNHNY, SVGAGI (reference sequence). With 5 bases clipped from V and 2 bases from J, the junction kept 8 bases outside the gene matches. The CDR3 spans 15 residues. The CDR3 spells CASSDQGAGAYEQYF. The CDR3 nucleotides are TGTGCCAGCAGTGACCAGGGGGCTGGGGCCTACGAGCAGTACTTC.

The chain carries TRBV7-2 and TRBJ1-2, with D possibly matching TRBD1 (5 bases). V was trimmed by 3 bases and J by 4 bases, leaving 9 bases between them. The CDR3 runs 13 residues. Germline CDR1 SGHTA, CDR2 FQGNSA. The CDR3 is CASSLGQLYGYTF. The CDR3 DNA follows: TGTGCCAGCAGCTTGGGGCAGCTCTATGGCTACACCTTC.

The rearrangement uses TRBV4-1 and TRBJ2-3; 7 bases fit TRBD2. Germline values: CDR1 MGHRA, CDR2 YSYEKL. This CDR3 has 15 residues. V lost 1 base and J lost 5; bases outside the gene matches: 6. The CDR3 DNA follows: TGCGCCAGCAGCCAAGTGAGGGGCGGGGGAGATACGCAGTATTTT. It codes for CASSQVRGGGDTQYF.

V gene TRBV29-1 combines with J gene TRBJ2-1, with D hard to call. This CDR3 is 12 amino acids long. Looked up from germline, CDR1 is SQVTM and CDR2 is ANQGSEA. The CDR3 protein is CGARSSYNEQFF. CDR3 DNA: TGCGGAGCTCGGAGCTCCTACAATGAGCAGTTCTTC.

This clone came up once. The chain uses TRBV4-2 and TRBJ1-2; D may be TRBD1 (5 bases). The CDR3 spans 15 residues. Germline V gene data show CDR1 as LGHNA and CDR2 as YNFKEQ. V shed 1 base and J shed 4 bases, with 13 bases lying between them. CDR3 protein: CASSQGNGGSYGYTF. In nucleotides, the CDR3 is TGTGCCAGCAGCCAAGGAAACGGGGGGTCCTATGGCTACACCTTC.

The chain is built from TRBV18 and TRBJ2-7, with D perhaps TRBD1 (5 bases). Trimming shortened V by 8 bases and J by 5 bases, and 16 bases separated the two germline ends. The CDR3 contains 13 residues. Per the germline V gene, CDR1 is KGHSH and CDR2 is LQKENI. The DNA for the CDR3 is TGTGCCAGCCACGACAGAATATCGGACGAGCAGTACTTC. Protein sequence: CASHDRISDEQYF.

The chain couples TRBV15 to TRBJ2-1; 11 bases fit TRBD2. Trimming removed 1 base from V and 2 bases from J; junction bases left unmatched: 4. CDR1 and CDR2 (germline): LNHNV, YYDKDF (reference sequence). This CDR3 comprises 17 residues. CDR3 amino acids: CATSRGLAGGAYNEQFF. CDR3 DNA: TGTGCCACCAGCAGAGGGCTAGCGGGAGGAGCCTACAATGAGCAGTTCTTC.

The chain uses TRBV11-3 and TRBJ2-7; a possible D gene is TRBD1 (6 bases). CDR3 length equals 16 residues. V lost 0 bases, J lost 6 bases, and 18 bases lay in between. CDR1 is SGHNT and CDR2 is YENEEA in the germline V gene. The CDR3 nucleotides read TGTGCCAGCAGCTTAGAGGCAGGGACATCTCCTGGCGAGCAGTACTTC. This gives the protein CASSLEAGTSPGEQYF.

V gene TRBV5-6 combines with J gene TRBJ2-2, with D perhaps TRBD1 (6 bases). The ends were cut back, 3 bases at V and 0 bases at J, with 12 bases in the middle. The CDR3 contains 16 residues. Germline lookup yields CDR1 SGHDT and CDR2 YYEEEE. CDR3 amino acids: CASSSGQRANTGELFF. The CDR3 nucleotides read TGTGCCAGCAGCTCCGGACAGCGCGCGAACACCGGGGAGCTGTTTTTT.

The chain links TRBV11-3 to TRBJ2-1; the match to TRBD2 covers 7 bases. Germline V CDR1 and CDR2: SGHNT, YENEEA. The junction had 13 bases not matched to a gene; V was cut back by 5 bases and J by 0 bases. The CDR3 is made up of 18 amino acids. The CDR3 protein is CASSTYGGAGDSYNEQFF. DNA for the CDR3: TGTGCCAGCAGCACTTACGGCGGGGCGGGGGACTCCTACAATGAGCAGTTCTTC.

The genes are TRBV5-4 and TRBJ2-3, with D unclear. The V and J ends lost 1 base and 4 bases respectively, with 4 bases between them. The CDR3 has 12 residues. Germline values: CDR1 SGHNT, CDR2 YYREEE (reference sequence). As DNA, the CDR3 is TGTGCCAGCAGCTTGTCCGCAGATACGCAGTATTTT. This sequence encodes CASSLSADTQYF. Combining the CDR3 with reference TRBV5-4 and TRBJ2-3 gives the whole variable domain ETGVTQSPTHLIKTRGQQVTLRCSSQSGHNTVSWYQQALGQGPQFIFQYYREEENGRGNFPPRFSGLQFPNYSSELNVNALELDDSALYLCASSLSADTQYFGPGTRLTVL.

The chain has TRBV7-9 and TRBJ1-5; D ambiguous. V was pared by 3 bases and J by 4 bases, with 7 bases between. Germline CDR1 SEHNR, CDR2 FQNEAQ (reference sequence). CDR3 length equals 13 residues. The chain's CDR3 is CASSLSQNQPQHF. CDR3 coding DNA: TGTGCCAGCAGCTTGTCTCAGAATCAGCCCCAGCATTTT. The full variable domain, in which reference TRBV7-9 and TRBJ1-5 provide the parts outside the CDR3, is DTGVSQNPRHKITKRGQNVTFRCDPISEHNRLYWYRQTLGQGPEFLTYFQNEAQLEKSRLLSDRFSAERPKGSFSTLEIQRTEQGDSAMYLCASSLSQNQPQHFGDGTRLSIL.

The chain links TRBV27 to TRBJ2-7, with TRBD2 matching 10 bases. V was clipped by 4 bases and J by 3 bases; unmatched bases: 3. The CDR3 loop spans 14 amino acids. CDR1 is MNHEY and CDR2 is SMNVEV in the germline V gene (reference sequence). This CDR3 is CASSSSSGSYEQYF. The CDR3 nucleotides are TGTGCCAGCAGTTCATCTAGCGGGAGCTACGAGCAGTACTTC.

The CDR3 region is CASSLQGRVNTEAFF. Here the CDR3 DNA reads TGTGCCAGCAGCTTACAGGGCAGAGTGAACACTGAAGCTTTCTTT. The chain couples TRBV11-2 to TRBJ1-1, with D possibly being TRBD1 (5 bases). Germline V gene sequence: CDR1 SGHAT, CDR2 FQNNGV. V was cut by 2 bases and J by 0 bases, with 10 bases left in between. The CDR3 loop spans 15 amino acids.

The chain employs TRBV7-9 and TRBJ2-3, with TRBD2 identical over 16 bases. V was clipped by 4 bases and J by 3 bases; unmatched bases: 7. The CDR3 length is 18 residues. CDR1 is SEHNR and CDR2 is FQNEAQ in the germline V gene (reference sequence). CDR3 protein: CASSSGTSGGAFTDTQYF. CDR3 bases: TGTGCCAGCAGCTCTGGGACTAGCGGGGGGGCCTTTACAGATACGCAGTATTTT.

CDR3 bases: TGTGCCTGGAGAGGACAAGGGCTTTTCTACACCTTC. This sequence encodes CAWRGQGLFYTF. The chain has TRBV30 and TRBJ1-2; perhaps TRBD1 as D (5 bases). Germline V gene sequence: CDR1 GTSNPN, CDR2 SVGIG (reference sequence). V was clipped by 3 bases and J by 10 bases, with 15 bases between them. The CDR3 has 12 amino acids.